The subject of this entry is one TCR beta chain. These data originate in a study of blood T cell repertoires in COVID-19. Some clones are missing from TCRdb's copy, which holds only in-frame ones; the method was immunoSEQ multiplex PCR. The sample records over 150,000 clones, 80% to 90% being singletons. In germline, CDR1 is SGHNT, CDR2 YYREEE (reference sequence). The V gene lost 0 bases and the J gene lost 8 bases, with 14 bases spanning the gap. The CDR3 runs 14 residues. The sequence came from a woman at least 80 years old with COVID-19, enrolled during active disease. The J gene is TRBJ1-2, the V gene TRBV5-4; perhaps TRBD1 as D (5 bases). The specimen was peripheral blood. Here the CDR3 DNA reads TGTGCCAGCAGCTTGGACCCAGGGAAGGGGGGCTACACCTTC. The encoded protein is CASSLDPGKGGYTF.